The 16 T cell receptor beta chains presented below share a single source sample, sequenced in a study of T cell repertoires in cytomegalovirus infection. These receptors' targets are unknown. From the reads, TCRdb called clonotypes with MiXCR, one entry per CDR3 protein. The table shows about 920,000 distinct CDR3 sequences, with approximately 31% occurring only once. The sequences come from cultured CD8+ T cells from PBMCs, collected from culture after CMV antigen stimulation. The receptors stem from a human donor in good health (CMV status not recorded). Some clones in this sample may be carry-over from other donors' samples.

This clonotype came up once. V gene TRBV3-1 combines with J gene TRBJ2-7; D call uncertain. Trimming left V 1 base short and J 7 bases short, with 14 bases between. This CDR3 comprises 14 residues. The germline gives CDR1 LGHDT, CDR2 YNNKEL (reference sequence). Here the CDR3 DNA reads TGTGCCAGCAGCCAAGGAGGATTTGACCTGGAGCAGTACTTC. Protein sequence: CASSQGGFDLEQYF.

This clonotype was observed at least ten times. The gene calls are TRBV9 and TRBJ2-5, with D perhaps being TRBD1 or TRBD2 (5 bases each). Germline values: CDR1 SGDLS, CDR2 YYNGEE. The CDR3 covers 11 residues. The V and J ends lost 2 bases and 8 bases respectively, with 7 bases between them. The DNA of the CDR3 is TGTGCCAGCAGCGTTGGGGGTACCCAGTACTTC. This sequence encodes CASSVGGTQYF.

On this clonotype: This may come from a read error, since a much larger clone is one base off. CDR3 in amino acids: CANSSNRGPTYEQYF. Written as DNA, the CDR3 is TGTGCCAACAGCTCCAACAGGGGGCCCACCTACGAGCAGTACTTC. The V and J genes are TRBV7-9 and TRBJ2-7; 9 bases align to TRBD1. Germline-derived CDR1 and CDR2 are SEHNR and FQNEAQ (reference sequence). The CDR3 contains 15 residues.

The chain couples TRBV7-8 to TRBJ1-1; D perhaps matches TRBD1 (6 bases). The CDR3 runs to 10 residues. Germline lookup yields CDR1 SGHVS and CDR2 FQNEAQ. The V and J ends lost 11 bases and 4 bases respectively, with 8 bases between them. CDR3 sequence reads: CAEGGTEAFF. DNA for the CDR3: TGTGCCGAAGGGGGCACTGAAGCTTTCTTT.

This clonotype was detected many times. The chain uses TRBV7-3 and TRBJ2-6; possibly TRBD2 for D (5 bases). Germline CDR1 reads SGHTA; CDR2 reads FQGTGA. The ends were cut back, 2 bases at V and 4 bases at J, with 9 bases in the middle. The CDR3 extends over 15 amino acids. The CDR3 is CASSLVPGGANVLTF. CDR3 nucleotides: TGTGCCAGCAGCTTAGTACCGGGGGGGGCCAACGTCCTGACTTTC.

This chain connects TRBV5-6 to TRBJ1-4, with D uncertain. Germline CDR1 SGHDT, CDR2 YYEEEE. This CDR3 contains 16 residues. The germline V and J ends were trimmed by 1 base and 8 bases, with 18 bases remaining between them. As DNA, the CDR3 is TGTGCCAGCAGCTTGCCGATGGACCCTCAAGGGGAAAAACTGTTTTTT. Residues: CASSLPMDPQGEKLFF.

This clonotype was observed many times. The chain is built from TRBV7-8 and TRBJ1-1, with a possible D match to TRBD1 (6 bases). V was trimmed by 3 bases and J by 0 bases, leaving 14 bases between them. Germline V lookup: CDR1 SGHVS, CDR2 FQNEAQ. The CDR3 contains 16 residues. DNA of the CDR3: TGTGCCAGCAGCTTCCCGGGGGGGGCCATGAACACTGAAGCTTTCTTT. Translated, it gives CASSFPGGAMNTEAFF. The complete variable domain, with remaining parts taken from reference TRBV7-8 and TRBJ1-1, reads GAGVSQSPRYKVAKRGQDVALRCDPISGHVSLFWYQQALGQGPEFLTYFQNEAQLDKSGLPSDRFFAERPEGSVSTLKIQRTQQEDSAVYLCASSFPGGAMNTEAFFGQGTRLTVV.

The V call is TRBV19, the J call TRBJ2-5, with D possibly matching TRBD2 (6 bases). The CDR3 spans 17 residues. Germline V CDR1 and CDR2: LNHDA, SQIVND (reference sequence). In nucleotides, the CDR3 is TGTGCGTTCCTTCGGGGTTGGGAGGACCGGCGGCAAGAGACCCAGTACTTC. Encoded protein: CAFLRGWEDRRQETQYF.

This clonotype was counted many times. The chain is built from TRBV7-9 and TRBJ2-3; D is unclear. Germline CDR1 SEHNR, CDR2 FQNEAQ (reference sequence). V was shortened by 10 bases and J by 0 bases, with 8 bases between the two germline ends. The CDR3 covers 12 residues. The CDR3 DNA reads as TGTGCCACCCTAGGAAGCACAGATACGCAGTATTTT. This translates into CATLGSTDTQYF.

The rearrangement uses TRBV7-9 and TRBJ1-1, with D perhaps matching TRBD1 (5 bases). V lost 4 bases to trimming and J lost 7 bases, with 13 bases between them. Germline values: CDR1 SEHNR, CDR2 FQNEAQ (reference sequence). This CDR3 spans 13 amino acids. The CDR3 DNA reads as TGTGCCAGCAGCTCTCCCTTAGACAGTGAAGCTTTCTTT. It is translated as CASSSPLDSEAFF.

This clonotype occurred many times. The chain carries TRBV7-8 and TRBJ2-2; D call uncertain. The CDR3 contains 12 residues. Between the trimmed V and J ends, which lost 8 bases and 5 bases, there was a span of 9 bases. The germline V gene encodes CDR1 SGHVS and CDR2 FQNEAQ. In DNA form, the CDR3 reads TGTGCCAGCCTAGACCTGACCGGGGAGCTGTTTTTT. As protein: CASLDLTGELFF.

At least ten counts were recorded for this clonotype. The CDR3 DNA is TGTGCCAGCAGCGAACAGGGACCCGGGGAGCTGTTTTTT. Translating it yields CASSEQGPGELFF. The V gene is TRBV7-2, the J gene TRBJ2-2, with a weak D call TRBD1 (6 bases). This CDR3 region has 13 residues. V was trimmed by 5 bases and J by 6 bases, leaving 10 bases between them. CDR1 is SGHTA, CDR2 FQGNSA, per germline.

V is TRBV14 and J is TRBJ2-1; the match to TRBD1 covers 10 bases. Germline V lookup: CDR1 SGHDN, CDR2 FVKESK. The ends lost 0 bases at V and 3 bases at J; junction bases unmatched: 5. The CDR3 has 17 amino acids. The CDR3 loop is CASSQDWTGGYYNEQFF. Written as DNA, the CDR3 is TGTGCCAGCAGCCAAGATTGGACAGGGGGTTACTACAATGAGCAGTTCTTC.

This clonotype was detected ten times or more. The rearrangement links TRBV7-2 to TRBJ1-5; D perhaps matches TRBD1 (5 bases). The CDR3 sequence is 14 residues long. Germline-derived CDR1 and CDR2 are SGHTA and FQGNSA. The V end lost 5 bases, the J end lost 2 bases, and 10 bases lay between the germline ends. The CDR3 sequence is CASSPGTRNQPQHF. For the CDR3, the DNA is TGTGCCAGCAGCCCTGGGACCCGCAATCAGCCCCAGCATTTT.

The rearrangement links TRBV7-9 to TRBJ1-1; D gene uncertain. The CDR3 has 12 amino acids. Germline V gives CDR1 SEHNR, CDR2 FQNEAQ (reference sequence). Trimming removed 10 bases from V and 8 bases from J, with 17 bases in between. The CDR3 DNA follows: TGTGCCACGACGGGATTCGACCCCGAAGCTTTCTTT. Encoded protein: CATTGFDPEAFF.

J is TRBJ2-2 and V is TRBV12-3 or TRBV12-4; D gene ambiguous. This CDR3 spans 12 amino acids. V lost 7 bases to trimming and J lost 6 bases, with 9 bases between them. DNA for the CDR3: TGTGCCAGCATCTTTTATCCCGGGGAGCTGTTTTTT. This translates into CASIFYPGELFF.